This T cell receptor (beta chain) was found in a study of regulatory T cells in long-lasting Graves disease. This CDR3 comprises 16 residues. The V and J ends lost 1 base and 9 bases respectively, with 19 bases between them. Per germline, CDR1 SEHNR and CDR2 FQNEAQ (reference sequence). Libraries of TCR beta came from iRepertoire HTBI primers plus Arm-PCR of CDR3 regions. TCRdb reanalysed the multiplex PCR reads using MiXCR and keeps one entry per CDR3 protein. The sample gives roughly 420,000 distinct CDR3 sequences, 11% to 15% of which show up once; over 15% is in the top ten. Findings of the study overall: The sample size was small, and this may have reduced accuracy.

As for time point: newly diagnosed GD, antithyroid drugs for less than 3 months. Generation of the TCR library employed RNA extracted from PBMCs. Graves' disease diagnosis was established per American Thyroid Association guidelines. Concerning this clonotype: Its antigen is still unknown. The final CDR3 position lacks the conserved phenylalanine or tryptophan, pointing to a likely read error.

The same data also went into a second study, on T cells in Graves' hyperthyroidism and ophthalmopathy.

The sequences come from peripheral blood mononuclear cells (PBMCs), collected at new diagnosis, from a patient treated with antithyroid drugs. This TCR was sampled from a woman between 50 and 59 years old with Graves disease. The chain combines TRBV7-9 with TRBJ2-1, with D perhaps matching TRBD2 (5 bases). The CDR3 bases are TGTGCCAGCAGCTTAGTAGGCGGGCCTCTGTGGAGTGAGCAGTTCATC. Protein product: CASSLVGGPLWSEQFI.